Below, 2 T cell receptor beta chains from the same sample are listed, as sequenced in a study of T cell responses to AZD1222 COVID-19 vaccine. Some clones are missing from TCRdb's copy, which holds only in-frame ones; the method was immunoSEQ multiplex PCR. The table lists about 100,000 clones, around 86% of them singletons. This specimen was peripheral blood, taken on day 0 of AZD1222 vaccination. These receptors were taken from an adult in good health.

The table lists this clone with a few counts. The CDR3 DNA reads TGTGCCAGCAGCTTACAGGTGACCTACGAGCAGTACTTC. Translating gives CASSLQVTYEQYF. The V call is TRBV7-2, the J call TRBJ2-7; D unresolved. Germline CDR1 reads SGHTA; CDR2 reads FQGNSA. The length of the CDR3 is 13 residues. V was pared by 2 bases and J by 2 bases, with 7 bases between.

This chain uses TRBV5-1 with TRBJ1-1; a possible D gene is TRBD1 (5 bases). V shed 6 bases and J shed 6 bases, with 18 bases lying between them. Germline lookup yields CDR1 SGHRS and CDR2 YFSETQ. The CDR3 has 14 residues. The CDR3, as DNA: TGCGCCAGCAACGGAAGGGGCGATAACGCTGAAGCTTTCTTT. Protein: CASNGRGDNAEAFF.